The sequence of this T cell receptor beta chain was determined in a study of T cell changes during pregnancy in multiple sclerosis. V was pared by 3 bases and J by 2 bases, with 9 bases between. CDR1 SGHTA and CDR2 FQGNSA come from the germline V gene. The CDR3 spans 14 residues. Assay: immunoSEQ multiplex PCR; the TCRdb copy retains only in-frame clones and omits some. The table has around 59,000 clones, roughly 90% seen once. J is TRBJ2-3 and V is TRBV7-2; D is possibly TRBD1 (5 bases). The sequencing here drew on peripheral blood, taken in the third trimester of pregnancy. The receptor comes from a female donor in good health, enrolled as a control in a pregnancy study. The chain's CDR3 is CASSLVGPTDTQYF. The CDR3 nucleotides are TGTGCCAGCAGCTTGGTGGGGCCCACAGATACGCAGTATTTT. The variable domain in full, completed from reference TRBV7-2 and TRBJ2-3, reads GAGVSQSPSNKVTEKGKDVELRCDPISGHTALYWYRQSLGQGLEFLIYFQGNSAPDKSGLPSDRFSAERTGGSVSTLTIQRTQQEDSAVYLCASSLVGPTDTQYFGPGTRLTVL.